The TCR beta chain described here comes from a study of shared clonotypes between healthy human individuals. Study-wide findings and caveats: Larger richness was generally estimated for naive than memory subsets. Naive CD4 clonotypes overlapped across a handful of donors at about 5%.

TCRdb's table, derived via immunoSEQ multiplex PCR, lists solely in-frame clones and lacks some. Among about 2 million clones listed, over 85% were seen once. A note on this clone: Its matching antigen is unknown.

CD45RO-negative, CCR7-positively selected cells formed the naive CD8 fraction, excluding terminally differentiated effector memory CD45RA+ cells. V was clipped by 2 bases and J by 2 bases, with 13 bases between them. The CDR3 runs 15 residues. CDR1 GTSNPN and CDR2 SVGIG come from the germline V gene (reference sequence). J is TRBJ1-5 and V is TRBV30; D ambiguous. Sequencing was done on a sample of naive CD8+ T cells sorted from blood. This TCR came from a man aged 18 to 35 in good health. CDR3 DNA: TGTGCCTGGAGTTTGGTAGGGCTTGGCAATCAGCCCCAGCATTTT. As protein: CAWSLVGLGNQPQHF.